The entry below describes one T cell receptor (beta chain). As yet, its antigen is unknown. The record originates from a study of cytomegalovirus exposure and HLA in healthy donors. Overall study results and limits: Many donors carried some public TCRs, although rarity characterized most TCR sequences.

The V and J ends lost 0 bases and 4 bases respectively, with 9 bases between them. The CDR3 is made up of 14 amino acids. The germline V gene has CDR1 MNHNS and CDR2 SASEGT. The PCR ran on 60 Vbeta and 13 Jbeta primers. Authors' data handling: An analysis that came later counted 77 million or so unique TCR beta chains, approximately 10 million shared. Only in-frame clones appear in the TCRdb table, and some are missing; sequencing was by immunoSEQ multiplex PCR. V and J calls plus clone size are reproduced from that table; the DNA served to infer D and trimming. The table records some 110,000 clones, 70% of them present only once.

The sample taken for sequencing was PBMCs. The chain joins TRBV6-1 to TRBJ1-2; D gene unclear. The sequence came from a man younger than 40 in good health and CMV-seropositive. DNA of the CDR3: TGTGCCAGCAGTGAAGCGTCAGTTTCCTATGGCTACACCTTC. It codes for CASSEASVSYGYTF.